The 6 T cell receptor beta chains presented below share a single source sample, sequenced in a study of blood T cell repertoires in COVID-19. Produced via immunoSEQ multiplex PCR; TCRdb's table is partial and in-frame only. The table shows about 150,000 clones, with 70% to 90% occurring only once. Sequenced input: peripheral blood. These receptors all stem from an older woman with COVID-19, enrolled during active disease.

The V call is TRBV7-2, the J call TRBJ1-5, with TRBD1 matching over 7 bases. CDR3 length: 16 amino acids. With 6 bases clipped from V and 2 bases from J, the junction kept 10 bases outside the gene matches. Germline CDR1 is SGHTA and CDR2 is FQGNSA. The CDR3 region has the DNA TGTGCCAGCAGTATTTCCGGGACAGAGGGCAATCAGCCCCAGCATTTT. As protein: CASSISGTEGNQPQHF.

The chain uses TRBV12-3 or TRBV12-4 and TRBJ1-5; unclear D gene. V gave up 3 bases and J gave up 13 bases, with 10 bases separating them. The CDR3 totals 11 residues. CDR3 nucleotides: TGTGCCAGCAGTTTTGGAACAGAGCAGCATTTT. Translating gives CASSFGTEQHF.

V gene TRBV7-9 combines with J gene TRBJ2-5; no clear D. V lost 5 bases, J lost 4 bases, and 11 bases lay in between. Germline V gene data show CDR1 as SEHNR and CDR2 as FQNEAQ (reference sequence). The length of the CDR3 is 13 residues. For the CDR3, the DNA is TGTGCCAGCAGCCTTTACACGGGAGAGACCCAGTACTTC. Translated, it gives CASSLYTGETQYF.

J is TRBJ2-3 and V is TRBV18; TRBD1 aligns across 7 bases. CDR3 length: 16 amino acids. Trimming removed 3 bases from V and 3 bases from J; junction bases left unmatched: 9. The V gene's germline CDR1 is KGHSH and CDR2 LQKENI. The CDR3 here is CASSPWTGRGTDTQYF. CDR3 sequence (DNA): TGTGCCAGCTCACCGTGGACGGGCAGGGGGACAGATACGCAGTATTTT.

The DNA of the CDR3 is TGCAGCGTTGAAGCCTCGGGGGTCTATGGCTACACCTTC. It specifies CSVEASGVYGYTF. J is TRBJ1-2 and V is TRBV29-1; D perhaps matches TRBD1 (5 bases). Looked up from germline, CDR1 is SQVTM and CDR2 is ANQGSEA. V lost 1 base, J lost 4 bases, and 10 bases lay in between. The CDR3 spans 13 residues.

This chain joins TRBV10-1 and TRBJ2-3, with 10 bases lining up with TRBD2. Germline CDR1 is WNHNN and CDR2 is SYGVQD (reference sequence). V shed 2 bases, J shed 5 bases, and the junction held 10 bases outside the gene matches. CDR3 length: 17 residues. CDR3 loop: CASSERVAGGRGDTQYF. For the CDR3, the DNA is TGCGCCAGCAGTGAGAGGGTAGCGGGGGGCCGTGGAGATACGCAGTATTTT.